One sample yielded the 25 T cell receptor beta chains listed below, sequenced in a study of blood T cell repertoires in COVID-19. Repertoires were generated with immunoSEQ multiplex PCR, while TCRdb's copy carries only in-frame clones and drops some. Seen here are around 200,000 clones, about 88% observed once, and the top ten hold around 4.9%. Sequencing input: peripheral blood. The source is a woman of 80 years or more with acute or convalescent COVID-19.

The CDR3 loop reads CASSLGRERFTEAFF. In DNA, the CDR3 is TGTGCCAGCAGCTTAGGCCGGGAGAGGTTCACTGAAGCTTTCTTT. V usage is TRBV7-2 and J usage is TRBJ1-1; D not certain. V gave up 1 base and J gave up 4 bases, with 13 bases separating them. The CDR3 spans 15 residues. Germline V gene lookup returns CDR1 SGHTA and CDR2 FQGNSA. Supplemented by reference TRBV7-2 and TRBJ1-1, the full variable domain reads GAGVSQSPSNKVTEKGKDVELRCDPISGHTALYWYRQSLGQGLEFLIYFQGNSAPDKSGLPSDRFSAERTGGSVSTLTIQRTQQEDSAVYLCASSLGRERFTEAFFGQGTRLTVV.

The chain links TRBV24-1 to TRBJ2-1; TRBD2 agrees at 7 bases. Germline V gene sequence: CDR1 KGHDR, CDR2 SFDVKD. This CDR3 is built from 14 residues. With V trimmed by 7 bases and J by 6 bases, 8 bases remained unmatched. The CDR3 DNA sequence: TGTGCCACCAGCTTGGGGCTAGCGGCCAATGAGCAGTTCTTC. Its protein is CATSLGLAANEQFF.

This clone was observed once. The chain recombines TRBV5-1 with TRBJ2-1; TRBD2 matches at 7 bases. This CDR3 region has 16 residues. The ends lost 0 bases at V and 0 bases at J; junction bases unmatched: 3. In germline, CDR1 is SGHRS, CDR2 YFSETQ. CDR3 sequence: CASSLGGGSSYNEQFF. The CDR3, as DNA: TGCGCCAGCAGCTTGGGGGGCGGGAGCTCCTACAATGAGCAGTTCTTC. The variable domain in full, with the rest retrieved from reference TRBV5-1 and TRBJ2-1, is KAGVTQTPRYLIKTRGQQVTLSCSPISGHRSVSWYQQTPGQGLQFLFEYFSETQRNKGNFPGRFSGRQFSNSRSEMNVSTLELGDSALYLCASSLGGGSSYNEQFFGPGTRLTVL.

The chain uses TRBV11-2 and TRBJ1-2; unclear D gene. This CDR3 comprises 13 residues. The germline V gene has CDR1 SGHAT and CDR2 FQNNGV. V was pared by 0 bases and J by 5 bases, with 7 bases between. The CDR3 DNA reads TGTGCCAGCAGCTTAGATCGGCGGTATGGCTACACCTTC. Protein sequence: CASSLDRRYGYTF.

The CDR3: CASSLGGGNQPQHF. The DNA of the CDR3 is TGTGCCAGCAGTTTGGGTGGAGGTAATCAGCCCCAGCATTTT. This chain links TRBV28 with TRBJ1-5; no definite D call. The CDR3 loop spans 14 amino acids. Germline V gene sequence: CDR1 MDHEN, CDR2 SYDVKM. V dropped 3 bases and J dropped 4 bases, with 10 bases sitting between them.

This clone was found a few times. V and J are TRBV7-8 and TRBJ1-3; D perhaps matches TRBD1 (6 bases). Deletions cut 1 base from V and 2 bases from J, with 12 bases between. Germline assignment: CDR1 SGHVS and CDR2 FQNEAQ. This CDR3 contains 16 residues. CDR3 amino acids: CASSLVSGTTGNTIYF. The DNA for the CDR3 is TGTGCCAGCAGCTTAGTTTCGGGGACAACTGGAAACACCATATATTTT.

The chain joins TRBV9 to TRBJ2-1, with D unresolved. V lost 0 bases and J lost 4, with 8 bases in between. The CDR3 length is 14 residues. Germline CDR1 and CDR2: SGDLS and YYNGEE. The CDR3 DNA follows: TGTGCCAGCAGCGTAGGTAGCAAATACAATGAGCAGTTCTTC. This codes for CASSVGSKYNEQFF. Based on the CDR3 plus reference TRBV9 and TRBJ2-1, the full variable domain is DSGVTQTPKHLITATGQRVTLRCSPRSGDLSVYWYQQSLDQGLQFLIQYYNGEERAKGNILERFSAQQFPDLHSELNLSSLELGDSALYFCASSVGSKYNEQFFGPGTRLTVL.

The table lists this clone with many counts. The chain couples TRBV6-2 or TRBV6-3 to TRBJ2-7, with a tentative D call TRBD2 (5 bases). The ends were cut back, 4 bases at V and 5 bases at J, with 9 bases in the middle. Germline values: CDR1 MNHEY, CDR2 SVGEGT. There are 12 residues in the CDR3. CDR3 residues: CASSLGEDEQYF. CDR3 DNA sequence: TGTGCCAGCAGTTTGGGAGAGGACGAGCAGTACTTC.

CDR3 sequence: CASSSLDNRWGNEQFF. In nucleotides, the CDR3 is TGTGCCAGCAGCTCACTAGACAACCGTTGGGGCAATGAGCAGTTCTTC. The V gene is TRBV5-8, the J gene TRBJ2-1; TRBD2 is a possible D gene (5 bases). The CDR3 is 16 residues long. Germline lookup yields CDR1 SGHTS and CDR2 YDEGEE. V was cut by 3 bases and J by 6 bases, with 19 bases left in between.

The CDR3 loop reads CASSLVALDSYNEQFF. In DNA form, the CDR3 reads TGCGCCAGCAGCTTGGTGGCTCTTGATTCCTACAATGAGCAGTTCTTC. V usage is TRBV5-1 and J usage is TRBJ2-1, with unresolved D. The CDR3 loop spans 16 amino acids. CDR1 and CDR2 (germline): SGHRS, YFSETQ. The V end lost 0 bases, the J end lost 1 base, and 11 bases lay between the germline ends. Full variable domain (outside the CDR3, taken from reference TRBV5-1 and TRBJ2-1): KAGVTQTPRYLIKTRGQQVTLSCSPISGHRSVSWYQQTPGQGLQFLFEYFSETQRNKGNFPGRFSGRQFSNSRSEMNVSTLELGDSALYLCASSLVALDSYNEQFFGPGTRLTVL.

J is TRBJ1-1 and V is TRBV18; D is perhaps TRBD1 (5 bases). The CDR3 covers 15 residues. The germline gives CDR1 KGHSH, CDR2 LQKENI. Trimming took off 6 bases at V and 4 bases at J, with 18 bases between the two ends. The CDR3 here is CASSLIRGEGTEAFF. As DNA, the CDR3 is TGTGCCAGCTCCCTCATCCGGGGGGAGGGCACTGAAGCTTTCTTT.

The chain uses TRBV12-3 or TRBV12-4 and TRBJ2-7, with 10 bases that match TRBD2. V trimming: 2 bases; J trimming: 6 bases; junction bases outside the gene matches: 1. CDR3 size: 13 residues. Here the CDR3 DNA reads TGTGCCAGCAGTTTACTAGCGGGAGTCGAGCAGTACTTC. Protein: CASSLLAGVEQYF.

This clone appeared once. The J gene is TRBJ1-5, the V gene TRBV9, with 10 positions matching TRBD1. The J segment lost 1 base and the V segment lost 7 bases, leaving 20 bases of the junction unmatched. CDR1 and CDR2 from the germline V gene are SGDLS and YYNGEE. This CDR3 has 20 residues. The CDR3 DNA sequence: TGTGCCAGCCCTGACAGGGGGCACGGGAGGCAGTTATTGAGCAATCAGCCCCAGCATTTT. As protein: CASPDRGHGRQLLSNQPQHF.

This sequence joins TRBV5-1 and TRBJ2-3; 11 nucleotides align to TRBD2. This CDR3 is built from 17 residues. The junction had 12 bases not matched to a gene; V was cut back by 6 bases and J by 3 bases. The V gene's germline CDR1 is SGHRS and CDR2 YFSETQ. The CDR3 protein is CASTPGRASGRTDTQYF. DNA of the CDR3: TGCGCCAGCACCCCCGGCCGGGCTAGCGGGAGGACAGATACGCAGTATTTT.

The V gene is TRBV6-5, the J gene TRBJ1-2; tentatively, D is TRBD1 (6 bases). V lost 6 bases and J lost 4, with 12 bases in between. There are 13 residues in the CDR3. The germline CDR1 and CDR2 sequences are MNHEY and SVGAGI. CDR3 protein: CASRPTGVYGYTF. The CDR3 nucleotides read TGTGCCAGCAGACCGACAGGTGTCTATGGCTACACCTTC.

This chain connects TRBV19 to TRBJ1-1; weak D call: TRBD1 (5 bases). Germline CDR1 and CDR2: LNHDA and SQIVND (reference sequence). The CDR3 has 17 amino acids. The ends were cut back, 1 base at V and 3 bases at J, with 18 bases in the middle. In DNA, the CDR3 is TGTGCCAGTAGTATAGCCCTGACAGCTGGGCTTGACACTGAAGCTTTCTTT. Its translation is CASSIALTAGLDTEAFF.

The chain uses TRBV7-2 and TRBJ2-1; tentative D call: TRBD2 (5 bases). The CDR3 loop spans 13 amino acids. Germline V lookup: CDR1 SGHTA, CDR2 FQGNSA. V lost 4 bases and J 3 bases, leaving 7 bases between the germline ends. In DNA form, the CDR3 reads TGTGCCAGCAGCTCCACTAGCTACAATGAGCAGTTCTTC. It translates to CASSSTSYNEQFF.

This clone has more than one count but fewer than ten. The chain combines TRBV7-2 with TRBJ2-7; unclear D gene. There are 14 residues in the CDR3. V lost 5 bases and J lost 0, with 11 bases in between. CDR1 is SGHTA and CDR2 is FQGNSA in the germline V gene. DNA of the CDR3: TGTGCCAGCAGCGCAGGCCTGATCTCCTACGAGCAGTACTTC. It is translated as CASSAGLISYEQYF.

The chain couples TRBV15 to TRBJ1-1, with D perhaps TRBD1 (6 bases). Looked up from germline, CDR1 is LNHNV and CDR2 is YYDKDF (reference sequence). This CDR3 spans 14 amino acids. Trimming took off 8 bases at V and 0 bases at J, with 13 bases between the two ends. The CDR3 reads CATRVGQLNTEAFF. The DNA for the CDR3 is TGTGCCACCCGGGTCGGACAGTTGAACACTGAAGCTTTCTTT.

The chain carries TRBV6-5 and TRBJ2-7, with D unclear. The CDR3 covers 11 residues. Germline values: CDR1 MNHEY, CDR2 SVGAGI. Trimming removed 10 bases at V and 1 base at J, with 8 bases between. The CDR3 DNA is TGTGCCACCAGATATTCCTACGAGCAGTACTTC. The encoded protein is CATRYSYEQYF.

This sequence joins TRBV10-3 and TRBJ2-1; 8 nucleotides match TRBD2. CDR3 length equals 14 residues. Germline V CDR1 and CDR2: ENHRY, SYGVKD. After removal of 5 bases from V and 9 bases from J, the junction contained 9 bases not matched to a gene. The CDR3 is CAISTGLAGFEQFF. The CDR3 coding sequence is TGTGCCATCAGTACAGGACTAGCAGGGTTTGAGCAGTTCTTC.

This clone was picked up a small number of times. The rearrangement uses TRBV6-1 and TRBJ1-3; D gene ambiguous. CDR1 is MNHNS and CDR2 is SASEGT in the germline V gene. V dropped 2 bases and J dropped 7 bases, with 9 bases sitting between them. CDR3 length equals 13 residues. CDR3 region: CASSETARNTIYF. DNA for the CDR3: TGTGCCAGCAGTGAAACTGCTCGGAACACCATATATTTT.

The chain uses TRBV2 and TRBJ1-2; 7 bases agree with TRBD1. This CDR3 is built from 14 residues. Germline V gene sequence: CDR1 SNHLY, CDR2 FYNNEI. V lost 3 bases to trimming and J lost 2 bases; unmatched junction nucleotides: 3. The CDR3 DNA is TGTGCCAGCAGTGAGGGACAGAGCAACTATGGCTACACCTTC. Translating gives CASSEGQSNYGYTF.

This clone appeared a few times. V and J are TRBV18 and TRBJ1-1; D is perhaps TRBD1 (6 bases). Trimming stripped 4 bases from V and 0 bases from J, with 15 bases between. Germline values: CDR1 KGHSH, CDR2 LQKENI. The CDR3 has 16 amino acids. The CDR3 DNA follows: TGTGCCAGCTCACGCCTTCCACAGGGATTGAACACTGAAGCTTTCTTT. Its protein is CASSRLPQGLNTEAFF.

This clone was recorded once. This chain links TRBV6-5 with TRBJ2-7; D remains ambiguous. Germline CDR1 and CDR2: MNHEY and SVGAGI. V dropped 4 bases and J dropped 2 bases, with 12 bases sitting between them. CDR3 length: 14 residues. The CDR3 region has the DNA TGTGCCAGCAGTTTTAGCCCAACAACCTACGAGCAGTACTTC. As protein: CASSFSPTTYEQYF.